This T cell receptor beta chain was recorded in a study of CD8 T cells in ankylosing spondylitis. Study findings and constraints: As for the disease-linked clones, they showed a CD8+ phenotype and occurred at relatively low frequencies in peripheral blood.

This clonotype has at least ten counts. Antigen unknown. In TCRdb, the 5' RACE reads were re-called with MiXCR into one record per CDR3 protein. The sample includes approximately 200,000 distinct CDR3 sequences, around 13% seen only once; the top ten take approximately 10%. Germline V gives CDR1 SGHVS, CDR2 FNYEAQ. Trimming at V came to 3 bases and at J to 1 base, leaving 19 bases not matched to a gene. This CDR3 comprises 21 residues. The sequenced sample was blood, either unsorted or a sorted T cell fraction (not recorded which). J is TRBJ2-3 and V is TRBV7-6, with 10 bases aligning to TRBD2. The receptor comes from a female donor with ankylosing spondylitis or in good health (not recorded which). DNA for the CDR3: TGTGCCAGCAGCTTTTACGTAGGGCTAGCGGGAGTGGTCTACGGCACAGATACGCAGTATTTT. Translation: CASSFYVGLAGVVYGTDTQYF. The variable domain in full, completed from reference TRBV7-6 and TRBJ2-3, reads GAGVSQSPRYKVTKRGQDVALRCDPISGHVSLYWYRQALGQGPEFLTYFNYEAQQDKSGLPNDRFSAERPEGSISTLTIQRTEQRDSAMYRCASSFYVGLAGVVYGTDTQYFGPGTRLTVL.